The entry below describes one T cell receptor (beta chain). The antigen is not known. These data belong to a study of cytomegalovirus exposure and HLA in healthy donors. Findings of the study overall: The listing of roughly 160 TCR beta chains classed them as cytomegalovirus-associated. Among the sequence variants, a highly shared cluster was likely an artifact of sequencing.

Trimming took 2 bases from V and 9 from J, leaving 12 bases between them. The germline V gene has CDR1 SGDLS and CDR2 YYNGEE. The CDR3 extends over 13 amino acids. This PCR relied on a set of 60 Vbeta primers and 13 Jbeta primers. TCRdb's copy holds only in-frame clones and misses some; the assay was immunoSEQ multiplex PCR. This sample has 90,000 to 120,000 clones, with 70% to 80% found just once. The receptor was isolated from a man between 18 and 35 years old in good health and CMV-seronegative. J is TRBJ2-1 and V is TRBV9; weak D call: TRBD2 (5 bases). Sequencing input: PBMCs. In DNA, the CDR3 is TGTGCCAGCAGCGTTTCCCTCGCGGGTGAGCAGTTCTTC. As protein: CASSVSLAGEQFF.